The 26 T cell receptor beta chains below were found in one sample sequenced in a study of blood T cell repertoires in COVID-19. Repertoires were generated with immunoSEQ multiplex PCR, while TCRdb's copy carries only in-frame clones and drops some. The table includes 250,000 to 300,000 clones, roughly 86% detected once. Sequenced: PBMCs or T cells enriched from blood (not recorded which). Source of these receptors: a woman between 25 and 40 years old who had recovered from COVID-19.

This rearrangement joins TRBV5-1 to TRBJ2-3; 9 bases are a match to TRBD1. CDR1 SGHRS and CDR2 YFSETQ come from the germline V gene. The V segment lost 0 bases and the J segment 5 bases; nucleotides outside the gene matches: 4. This CDR3 contains 15 residues. The CDR3 coding sequence is TGCGCCAGCAGCTTGGCCGGGACAGGGATAGATACGCAGTATTTT. This translates into CASSLAGTGIDTQYF.

The V and J genes are TRBV9 and TRBJ2-3; TRBD1 matches at 8 bases. Losses at the gene ends were 4 bases for V and 5 bases for J; bases not matched to a gene: 15. The CDR3 extends over 17 amino acids. Germline CDR1 reads SGDLS; CDR2 reads YYNGEE. The CDR3 bases are TGTGCCAGCAGCTCTACGGCAGGGGGCGAAATAAAAGATACGCAGTATTTT. Encoded protein: CASSSTAGGEIKDTQYF.

This chain joins TRBV7-9 and TRBJ2-2; D might be TRBD2 (7 bases). Germline CDR1 is SEHNR and CDR2 is FQNEAQ (reference sequence). CDR3 length: 15 amino acids. Trimming removed 7 bases at V and 4 bases at J, with 16 bases between. The CDR3 nucleotides are TGTGCCAGCACCACGGGGGGCTGGGGCACCGGGGAGCTGTTTTTT. Its translation: CASTTGGWGTGELFF. Full variable domain (missing parts from reference TRBV7-9 and TRBJ2-2): DTGVSQNPRHKITKRGQNVTFRCDPISEHNRLYWYRQTLGQGPEFLTYFQNEAQLEKSRLLSDRFSAERPKGSFSTLEIQRTEQGDSAMYLCASTTGGWGTGELFFGEGSRLTVL.

The V and J genes are TRBV5-4 and TRBJ2-1; 7 bases fit TRBD2. This CDR3 has 13 amino acids. Germline V CDR1 and CDR2: SGHNT, YYREEE (reference sequence). With 0 bases clipped from V and 8 bases from J, the junction kept 2 bases outside the gene matches. The CDR3, as DNA: TGTGCCAGCAGCTTGGAGCGGGGTTATGAGCAGTTCTTC. This translates into CASSLERGYEQFF.

The V and J genes are TRBV28 and TRBJ1-3, with TRBD1 matching 10 bases. The junction had 10 bases not matched to a gene; V was cut back by 7 bases and J by 4 bases. The CDR3 loop spans 16 amino acids. The V gene's germline CDR1 is MDHEN and CDR2 SYDVKM. The CDR3 reads CASTDRGVYPGNTIYF. The CDR3 nucleotides are TGTGCCAGCACGGACAGGGGGGTTTATCCCGGAAACACCATATATTTT. The whole variable domain, remainder taken from reference TRBV28 and TRBJ1-3, is DVKVTQSSRYLVKRTGEKVFLECVQDMDHENMFWYRQDPGLGLRLIYFSYDVKMKEKGDIPEGYSVSREKKERFSLILESASTNQTSMYLCASTDRGVYPGNTIYFGEGSWLTVV.

The chain combines TRBV7-9 with TRBJ2-1; possible D gene TRBD2, 7 bases. The CDR3 is 15 residues long. CDR1 and CDR2 (germline): SEHNR, FQNEAQ (reference sequence). V was pared by 11 bases and J by 5 bases, with 22 bases between. CDR3 in DNA: TGTGCCGGGCTCAGGGCGCAGCGGGACAACAATGAGCAGTTCTTC. This gives the protein CAGLRAQRDNNEQFF.

The genes are TRBV14 and TRBJ1-2; the match to TRBD1 covers 9 bases. V lost 2 bases, J lost 8 bases, and 6 bases stayed unmatched. The CDR3 is made up of 14 amino acids. Germline V gene sequence: CDR1 SGHDN, CDR2 FVKESK. For the CDR3, the DNA is TGTGCCAGCAGCCAAACAGGGGGCCGTAGGGGCTACACCTTC. It codes for CASSQTGGRRGYTF.

The CDR3 here is CASSQLREGLGTQYF. In nucleotides, the CDR3 is TGTGCCAGCAGCCAATTGCGGGAGGGTTTGGGTACGCAGTATTTT. This chain links TRBV3-1 (or the pseudogene TRBV3-2) with TRBJ2-3; 9 nucleotides line up with TRBD2. Trimming took 2 bases from V and 8 from J; bases not matched to a gene: 8. Germline V CDR1 and CDR2: LGHDT, YNNKEL (reference sequence). The CDR3 extends over 15 amino acids.

This clone has just one count. The V gene is TRBV2, the J gene TRBJ2-6; D may be TRBD1 (5 bases). CDR1 and CDR2 from the germline V gene are SNHLY and FYNNEI. The CDR3 has 13 residues. V was pared by 2 bases and J by 11 bases, with 10 bases between. This chain's CDR3 is CASSETTGDVLTF. DNA of the CDR3: TGTGCCAGCAGTGAAACTACAGGCGACGTCCTGACTTTC.

The chain employs TRBV27 and TRBJ1-1; D is unresolved. This CDR3 is built from 14 residues. Germline CDR1 is MNHEY and CDR2 is SMNVEV (reference sequence). V was pared by 2 bases and J by 0 bases, with 7 bases between. The CDR3 DNA follows: TGTGCCAGCAGTTTAAAACAGCTGAACACTGAAGCTTTCTTT. Translation gives CASSLKQLNTEAFF.

V usage is TRBV11-2 and J usage is TRBJ1-1, with a possible D match to TRBD1 (6 bases). Trimming removed 0 bases from V and 5 bases from J, with 13 bases in between. This CDR3 comprises 15 residues. Germline CDR1 reads SGHAT; CDR2 reads FQNNGV. CDR3 coding DNA: TGTGCCAGCAGCTTAGAAGGGGGGGCTATGACTGAAGCTTTCTTT. Its translation is CASSLEGGAMTEAFF.

V gene TRBV5-1 combines with J gene TRBJ1-2; maybe TRBD1 (5 bases). This CDR3 region has 15 residues. CDR1 and CDR2 from the germline V gene are SGHRS and YFSETQ. Trimming shortened V by 0 bases and J by 2 bases, and 11 bases separated the two germline ends. CDR3 in DNA: TGCGCCAGCAGCTTGGCCTTGACAGACAACTATGGCTACACCTTC. Its protein is CASSLALTDNYGYTF.

In its sample, this clone was seen once. The chain recombines TRBV9 with TRBJ1-3; D is uncertain. This CDR3 has 15 residues. The V gene lost 0 bases and the J gene lost 2 bases, with 9 bases spanning the gap. Looked up from germline, CDR1 is SGDLS and CDR2 is YYNGEE. The CDR3 here is CASSVGQFAGNTIYF. CDR3 coding DNA: TGTGCCAGCAGCGTAGGGCAATTCGCTGGAAACACCATATATTTT.

This clone was recorded a few times. The CDR3: CASRANQNQPQHF. DNA for the CDR3: TGCGCCAGCAGGGCAAATCAAAATCAGCCCCAGCATTTT. The chain uses TRBV5-1 and TRBJ1-5, with D unclear. This CDR3 contains 13 residues. Trimming took off 5 bases at V and 4 bases at J, with 10 bases between the two ends. From germline, CDR1 is SGHRS and CDR2 YFSETQ.

This clone was observed once. The chain recombines TRBV23-1 with TRBJ1-1; D is possibly TRBD1 (5 bases). TRBV23-1 is identified as an open reading frame with a role that is uncertain. Trimming left V 0 bases short and J 9 bases short, with 17 bases between. The CDR3 loop spans 15 amino acids. CDR3 amino acids: CASSQSSKKDRKAFF. The CDR3 DNA reads as TGCGCCAGCAGTCAATCCTCGAAGAAAGACAGAAAAGCTTTCTTT.

The V and J genes are TRBV2 and TRBJ2-5, with 9 bases matching TRBD2. Trimming at V came to 10 bases and at J to 6 bases, leaving 9 bases not matched to a gene. Germline V gives CDR1 SNHLY, CDR2 FYNNEI. This CDR3 is 13 amino acids long. For the CDR3, the DNA is TGTGCCATCGGGACTAGCCGTGAGAAGACCCAGTACTTC. It translates to CAIGTSREKTQYF.

Only one count was recorded for this clone. This sequence joins TRBV11-3 and TRBJ2-1; 7 positions agree with TRBD1. Germline trimming cut 4 bases from V and 9 bases from J; bases unmatched to any gene: 9. CDR1 is SGHNT, CDR2 YENEEA, per germline. The CDR3 is 14 residues long. The CDR3 loop reads CASSSSTGVSEQFF. The CDR3 DNA sequence: TGTGCCAGCAGCTCCTCCACAGGGGTCAGTGAGCAGTTCTTC.

V usage is TRBV7-2 and J usage is TRBJ2-4, with 11 positions matching TRBD2. Germline V gene data show CDR1 as SGHTA and CDR2 as FQGNSA. The CDR3 is made up of 19 amino acids. V shed 4 bases and J 1 base; nucleotides not matched to a gene: 12. The CDR3 DNA reads as TGTGCCAGCAGCTCAAGGCTAGCGGGGGGACTTGTGGCCAAAAACATTCAGTACTTC. Translation gives CASSSRLAGGLVAKNIQYF. Combining the CDR3 with reference TRBV7-2 and TRBJ2-4 gives the whole variable domain GAGVSQSPSNKVTEKGKDVELRCDPISGHTALYWYRQSLGQGLEFLIYFQGNSAPDKSGLPSDRFSAERTGGSVSTLTIQRTQQEDSAVYLCASSSRLAGGLVAKNIQYFGAGTRLSVL.

This sequence joins TRBV7-2 and TRBJ2-7, with D possibly being TRBD1 (6 bases). The CDR3 consists of 15 residues. The germline V and J ends were trimmed by 4 bases and 2 bases, with 15 bases remaining between them. Germline loops: CDR1 SGHTA, CDR2 FQGNSA. The CDR3 sequence is CASSSGQFRTYEQYF. CDR3 in DNA: TGTGCCAGCAGCTCCGGACAGTTTCGCACCTACGAGCAGTACTTC.

In its sample, this clone was seen once. The V call is TRBV24-1, the J call TRBJ1-5; no clear D. There are 12 residues in the CDR3. V lost 7 bases, J lost 9 bases, and 12 bases lay in between. Germline loops: CDR1 KGHDR, CDR2 SFDVKD. The CDR3 reads CATRAAVGPQHF. The CDR3 DNA sequence: TGTGCCACCAGGGCGGCGGTAGGGCCCCAGCATTTT.

This chain uses TRBV19 with TRBJ1-5; D possibly corresponds to TRBD1 (6 bases). The CDR3 is 15 residues long. The V gene lost 6 bases and the J gene lost 0 bases, with 12 bases spanning the gap. Germline V gene lookup returns CDR1 LNHDA and CDR2 SQIVND (reference sequence). The CDR3 region is CASSNQGYSNQPQHF. In nucleotides, the CDR3 is TGTGCCAGTAGCAATCAGGGGTATAGCAATCAGCCCCAGCATTTT.

In DNA, the CDR3 is TGTGCCAGCAGCTCCGGACAGAGTAATTCACCCCTCCACTTT. It translates to CASSSGQSNSPLHF. The V gene is TRBV7-2, the J gene TRBJ1-6; D may be TRBD1 (6 bases). From germline, CDR1 is SGHTA and CDR2 FQGNSA. V lost 4 bases and J lost 6, with 10 bases in between. This CDR3 comprises 14 residues.

As to this clone: In the same sample, other DNA sequences code for this CDR3. This rearrangement joins TRBV15 to TRBJ2-6, with 10 bases that match TRBD1. In germline, CDR1 is LNHNV, CDR2 YYDKDF (reference sequence). Trimming took 9 bases from V and 1 from J; bases not matched to a gene: 6. This CDR3 spans 16 amino acids. The CDR3 here is CATSRDRGSGANVLTF. CDR3 DNA: TGTGCCACGTCTCGGGACAGGGGTTCTGGGGCCAACGTCCTGACTTTC.

This sequence joins TRBV10-3 and TRBJ1-5, with 7 bases matching TRBD1. The CDR3 contains 15 residues. CDR1 and CDR2 from the germline V gene are ENHRY and SYGVKD. V shed 4 bases and J 6 bases; nucleotides not matched to a gene: 9. CDR3 nucleotide sequence: TGTGCCATCAGTGGGGGCAAGGGGGCAGGTCAGCCCCAGCATTTT. This encodes CAISGGKGAGQPQHF.

V and J are TRBV29-1 and TRBJ2-1; 7 bases map to TRBD2. Germline V gene lookup returns CDR1 SQVTM and CDR2 ANQGSEA. J lost 6 bases, V lost 2 bases, and 10 bases had no gene match. The length of the CDR3 is 15 residues. CDR3 nucleotides: TGCAGCGTTGAAAACGGACTAGGAAGCGGCAATGAGCAGTTCTTC. Translating gives CSVENGLGSGNEQFF.

The chain has TRBV7-2 and TRBJ1-2; D is unresolved. The CDR3 is 13 amino acids. Germline V gene data show CDR1 as SGHTA and CDR2 as FQGNSA. Trimming removed 9 bases from V and 8 bases from J, with 19 bases in between. The DNA of the CDR3 is TGTGCCAGTTCTGGCACGAGGAGTGGAGGCTACACCTTC. Protein: CASSGTRSGGYTF.